These T cell receptor beta chains were read from a single sample in a study of identical twins. TCRdb reprocessed the 5' RACE reads with MiXCR, giving one entry per CDR3 protein. The sample yields 150,000 or so distinct CDR3 sequences, around 3.4% seen once. The sample was memory T cells sorted from blood. Receptors originate from a man aged 18 to 30 in good health. Each CDR3 is given with its conserved first and last residue. The order of the fields is clone size, V gene, D gene, J gene, CDR3 DNA, CDR3 protein. D genes are given only for firm matches. Clone size is given for some rows only: seen once, a few or many times, or a class if the clone is expanded.

many	TRBV7-7	-	TRBJ2-5	TGTGCCAGCAGCTTAGAGGGGGGTCGGGGGCAAGAGACCCAGTACTTC	CASSLEGGRGQETQYF
few	TRBV7-3	-	TRBJ2-1	TGTGCCAGCACCTCCTTAGAGGTGGGGGAGCAGTTCTTC	CASTSLEVGEQFF
many	TRBV11-2	TRBD2	TRBJ2-1	TGTGCCAGCAGCGCGGGACTAGCGGGTGAGCAGTTCTTC	CASSAGLAGEQFF
many	TRBV3-1	-	TRBJ1-1	TGTGCCAGCGGCCAGTTGAACACTGAAGCTTTCTTT	CASGQLNTEAFF
-	TRBV4-1	-	TRBJ1-5	TGCGCCAGCAGCCAAGAATTGGTGCGCCAGCCCCAGCATTTT	CASSQELVRQPQHF
-	TRBV7-2	TRBD1	TRBJ1-5	TGTGCCAGCAGCGACCGGGACAGGGCCTCCGGGGGTCAGCCCCAGCATTTT	CASSDRDRASGGQPQHF
many	TRBV28	TRBD1	TRBJ1-2	TGTGCCAGCAGTTTTGGGACAGTCCTTAACTATGGCTACACCTTC	CASSFGTVLNYGYTF
-	TRBV3-1	-	TRBJ2-7	TGTGCCAGCAGCCGGGAGGACGGTCGTTCCTACGAGCAGTACTTC	CASSREDGRSYEQYF
many	TRBV4-2	TRBD1	TRBJ2-1	TGTGCCAGCAGCCAACGGGGGACAGGTGGTGAGCAGTTCTTC	CASSQRGTGGEQFF
few	TRBV2	-	TRBJ1-5	TGTGCCAGCAACGGGGGAGATCAGCCCCAGCATTTT	CASNGGDQPQHF
many	TRBV6-2/TRBV6-3	TRBD2	TRBJ2-7	TGTGCCAGCATCACAAGGACTAGCGGAGCCTACGAGCAGTACTTC	CASITRTSGAYEQYF
many	TRBV20-1	-	TRBJ2-7	TGCAGTGCTCCTACCTACGAGCAGTACTTC	CSAPTYEQYF
many	TRBV7-9	-	TRBJ2-1	TGTGCCAGCAGCTTAGAGAGCTCCTACAATGAGCAGTTCTTC	CASSLESSYNEQFF
many	TRBV7-9	-	TRBJ2-1	TGTGCCAGCAGCCCCTCGATCGGGAGAGTCCATGAGCAGTTCTTC	CASSPSIGRVHEQFF
many	TRBV19	TRBD1	TRBJ2-5	TGTGCCACCGGGACAGCCGGAGAGACCCAGTACTTC	CATGTAGETQYF
many	TRBV11-2	-	TRBJ1-2	TGTGCCAGCAGCTTAGGGGGGCCCCACTATGGCTACACCTTC	CASSLGGPHYGYTF
many	TRBV20-1	TRBD1	TRBJ1-2	TGCAGTGCTAGTGGGACAGGGGGCGCAGGTATTAGGTACACCTTC	CSASGTGGAGIRYTF
many	TRBV5-6	TRBD2	TRBJ2-3	TGTGCCAGCAGCCGAATAGGAGCGGGAAAAGATACGCAGTATTTT	CASSRIGAGKDTQYF
many	TRBV5-5	TRBD2	TRBJ2-3	TGTGCCAGCAGCTTGGTATTTGGACTAGCGGGAGAAGATACGCAGTATTTT	CASSLVFGLAGEDTQYF
many	TRBV7-2	TRBD1	TRBJ2-7	TGTGCCAGCAGCGTACCGGGACAGGGGGGCTACGAGCAGTACTTC	CASSVPGQGGYEQYF
many	TRBV20-1	-	TRBJ2-1	TGCAGTGCTAGCCTTAGGGCACTAAAGGCCTACAATGAGCAGTTCTTC	CSASLRALKAYNEQFF
many	TRBV20-1	-	TRBJ2-1	TGCAGTGCTAGAGTAAGCATGTACAATGAGCAGTTCTTC	CSARVSMYNEQFF
many	TRBV6-1	TRBD1	TRBJ2-2	TGTGCCAGCAGAGAGCGGGACAGGGAGTCCGGGGAGCTGTTTTTT	CASRERDRESGELFF
-	TRBV6-2/TRBV6-3	-	TRBJ1-5	TGTGCCAGCACTCAGCCCGGCGGGGGCACCAATCAGCCCCAGCATTTT	CASTQPGGGTNQPQHF
many	TRBV9	-	TRBJ2-6	TGTGCCAGCAGCGCGGGACATCACTCTGGGGCCAACGTCCTGACTTTC	CASSAGHHSGANVLTF
many	TRBV14	-	TRBJ2-3	TGTGCCAGCAGCCAAGCGTCGTCCGGTACGCAGTATTTT	CASSQASSGTQYF